The 32 T cell receptor beta chains below come from one sample, sequenced in a study of blood T cell repertoires in COVID-19. Sequencing was performed with immunoSEQ multiplex PCR; in TCRdb, only in-frame clones are kept and a portion is missing. The table records about 240,000 clones, 65% to 85% of them present only once. The sequencing sample was made of peripheral blood. The receptor source for this set is a human donor in a cohort sampled during active COVID-19.

V is TRBV11-2 and J is TRBJ2-7, with 8 bases aligning to TRBD2. V was clipped by 4 bases and J by 5 bases; unmatched bases: 7. The germline V gene has CDR1 SGHAT and CDR2 FQNNGV. This CDR3 is 14 amino acids long. The CDR3 DNA sequence: TGTGCCAGCAGCTCGACAGGACTAGCTCACGAGCAGTACTTC. It encodes CASSSTGLAHEQYF.

The genes are TRBV3-1 (or the pseudogene TRBV3-2) and TRBJ1-2, with D perhaps TRBD1 (6 bases). With 4 bases removed from V and 0 bases from J, the gap between germline ends came to 9 bases. Germline V gives CDR1 LGHDT, CDR2 YNNKEL (reference sequence). The CDR3 is made up of 14 amino acids. In DNA, the CDR3 is TGTGCCAGCAGCCCACAGGGAGCTAACTATGGCTACACCTTC. Translated: CASSPQGANYGYTF.

The chain uses TRBV30 and TRBJ2-7; 8 bases map to TRBD1. The V gene's germline CDR1 is GTSNPN and CDR2 SVGIG (reference sequence). Germline trimming cut 2 bases from V and 0 bases from J; bases unmatched to any gene: 3. The CDR3 extends over 14 amino acids. The CDR3 coding sequence is TGTGCCTGGAGTAGACAGGGGAACTCCTACGAGCAGTACTTC. Protein: CAWSRQGNSYEQYF.

Written as DNA, the CDR3 is TGCGCCAGCAGTGGGACTAGCGGGAGTGCTTACAATGAGCAGTTCTTC. Protein product: CASSGTSGSAYNEQFF. The chain employs TRBV10-1 and TRBJ2-1, with 13 bases lining up with TRBD2. Germline V gives CDR1 WNHNN, CDR2 SYGVQD (reference sequence). CDR3 length: 16 amino acids. V lost 4 bases to trimming and J lost 4 bases; unmatched junction nucleotides: 4.

This chain uses TRBV28 with TRBJ2-5; possibly TRBD2 for D (6 bases). The V gene lost 6 bases and the J gene lost 4 bases, with 15 bases spanning the gap. Germline values: CDR1 MDHEN, CDR2 SYDVKM. CDR3 length equals 14 residues. The CDR3 loop reads CASSWAGGRETQYF. CDR3 DNA sequence: TGTGCCAGCAGCTGGGCCGGAGGGCGAGAGACCCAGTACTTC.

The rearrangement links TRBV29-1 to TRBJ1-3; D remains unclear. The V gene's germline CDR1 is SQVTM and CDR2 ANQGSEA. The CDR3 is made up of 11 amino acids. Here the CDR3 reads CSHSSGNTIYF. The CDR3 DNA follows: TGCAGTCACAGCTCTGGAAACACCATATATTTT.

The CDR3 is CATSESGRSTDTQYF. The CDR3 region has the DNA TGTGCCACCAGTGAGTCGGGGAGAAGCACAGATACGCAGTATTTT. V and J are TRBV24-1 and TRBJ2-3; D is perhaps TRBD2 (5 bases). Germline V lookup: CDR1 KGHDR, CDR2 SFDVKD. The CDR3 runs 15 residues. Trimming removed 4 bases from V and 0 bases from J, with 10 bases in between.

The chain carries TRBV27 and TRBJ2-1; tentatively, D is TRBD1 (5 bases). This CDR3 spans 12 amino acids. V was clipped by 4 bases and J by 9 bases, with 10 bases between them. Germline-derived CDR1 and CDR2 are MNHEY and SMNVEV (reference sequence). The CDR3, as DNA: TGTGCCAGCAGTTCAGGGTCGGGTGAGCAGTTCTTC. Its protein is CASSSGSGEQFF.

The CDR3 DNA follows: TGCGCCAGCAGCCAAGATTCGGGGGAGAGCTCCTATAATTCACCCCTCCACTTT. As protein: CASSQDSGESSYNSPLHF. The chain carries TRBV4-1 and TRBJ1-6; maybe TRBD1 (5 bases). Per germline, CDR1 MGHRA and CDR2 YSYEKL. The V and J ends lost 0 bases and 0 bases respectively, with 12 bases between them. The CDR3 extends over 18 amino acids.

Notes on this clone: This same CDR3 is encoded by further DNA sequences in the sample. The genes are TRBV3-1 (or the pseudogene TRBV3-2) and TRBJ1-3; D is unresolved. The CDR3 runs to 15 residues. CDR1 is LGHDT and CDR2 is YNNKEL in the germline V gene (reference sequence). Trimming removed 0 bases from V and 0 bases from J, with 6 bases in between. CDR3 amino acids: CASSQDTVSGNTIYF. The CDR3 nucleotides are TGTGCCAGCAGCCAAGATACAGTCTCTGGAAACACCATATATTTT.

The V and J genes are TRBV5-4 and TRBJ2-2; 8 nucleotides match TRBD1. The CDR3 has 16 amino acids. CDR1 and CDR2 from the germline V gene are SGHNT and YYREEE (reference sequence). J was trimmed by 2 bases and V by 4 bases; bases with no gene match: 7. Written as DNA, the CDR3 is TGTGCCAGCAGCCCGGGGACAGGACATAACACCGGGGAGCTGTTTTTT. It yields the protein CASSPGTGHNTGELFF.

The chain couples TRBV5-4 to TRBJ1-6, with 9 bases matching TRBD1. V lost 4 bases and J lost 9; bases outside the gene matches: 8. Germline-derived CDR1 and CDR2 are SGHNT and YYREEE (reference sequence). This CDR3 spans 15 amino acids. CDR3 sequence reads: CASSVTGGASSPLHF. CDR3 sequence (DNA): TGTGCCAGCAGCGTCACAGGGGGCGCGAGTTCACCCCTCCACTTT.

The chain is built from TRBV10-1 and TRBJ2-1; 11 nucleotides align to TRBD1. With V trimmed by 0 bases and J by 9 bases, 7 bases remained unmatched. The CDR3 has 16 amino acids. Germline loops: CDR1 WNHNN, CDR2 SYGVQD (reference sequence). The CDR3, as DNA: TGCGCCAGCAGTGAGTCGAGGACAGGGGGCTCGAGTGAGCAGTTCTTC. Residues: CASSESRTGGSSEQFF.

The chain joins TRBV10-2 to TRBJ2-3; TRBD2 matches 9 bases. With V trimmed by 8 bases and J by 6 bases, 9 bases remained unmatched. Germline assignment: CDR1 WSHSY and CDR2 SAAADI. The CDR3 is 14 amino acids. CDR3 nucleotide sequence: TGCGCCAGCTCCGTAGCGGGAGCTGGGGATACGCAGTATTTT. Amino acid sequence: CASSVAGAGDTQYF.

In DNA form, the CDR3 reads TGTGCCAGCAGCTCCCAGCGGGGGGGAACCTACAATGAGCAGTTCTTC. Protein product: CASSSQRGGTYNEQFF. The chain carries TRBV13 and TRBJ2-1; 10 nucleotides match TRBD2. From germline, CDR1 is PRHDT and CDR2 FYEKMQ (reference sequence). This CDR3 has 16 residues. The ends lost 4 bases at V and 2 bases at J; junction bases unmatched: 5.

The chain is built from TRBV12-3 or TRBV12-4 and TRBJ1-2, with D maybe TRBD1 (6 bases). Trimming removed 6 bases from V and 7 bases from J, with 15 bases in between. The CDR3 is made up of 13 amino acids. CDR3 DNA sequence: TGTGCCAGCAGCCAGGACAGATCCGGTGGCTACACCTTC. Its protein product is CASSQDRSGGYTF.

V usage is TRBV5-6 and J usage is TRBJ2-1; D unclear. Trimming removed 4 bases at V and 2 bases at J, with 13 bases between. The CDR3 runs to 15 residues. Germline assignment: CDR1 SGHDT and CDR2 YYEEEE. The CDR3 nucleotides are TGTGCCAGCAGCCTGTCGGCGGTTCCCTACAATGAGCAGTTCTTC. This codes for CASSLSAVPYNEQFF. The whole variable domain, filled in from reference TRBV5-6 and TRBJ2-1, reads DAGVTQSPTHLIKTRGQQVTLRCSPKSGHDTVSWYQQALGQGPQFIFQYYEEEERQRGNFPDRFSGHQFPNYSSELNVNALLLGDSALYLCASSLSAVPYNEQFFGPGTRLTVL.

This rearrangement joins TRBV5-4 to TRBJ2-4; TRBD1 agrees at 10 bases. Germline-derived CDR1 and CDR2 are SGHNT and YYREEE (reference sequence). The CDR3 consists of 14 residues. Unmatched junction bases numbered 2, after V lost 0 bases and J lost 8 bases. As DNA, the CDR3 is TGTGCCAGCAGCTTGGGACAGGGGGCAGACATTCAGTACTTC. Translating it yields CASSLGQGADIQYF.

The chain joins TRBV19 to TRBJ2-1; TRBD2 matches at 7 bases. Germline CDR1 LNHDA, CDR2 SQIVND (reference sequence). This CDR3 spans 14 amino acids. V was clipped by 3 bases and J by 4 bases; unmatched bases: 3. In DNA, the CDR3 is TGTGCCAGTAGTATTAGCGGGTCGTACAATGAGCAGTTCTTC. It translates to CASSISGSYNEQFF.

This rearrangement joins TRBV19 to TRBJ2-2; 11 bases are a match to TRBD2. This CDR3 region has 18 residues. Germline CDR1 reads LNHDA; CDR2 reads SQIVND (reference sequence). V was clipped by 2 bases and J by 1 base; unmatched bases: 6. CDR3 region: CASSITGLAGGNTGELFF. The CDR3 coding sequence is TGTGCCAGTAGTATAACTGGTCTAGCGGGGGGGAACACCGGGGAGCTGTTTTTT.

The gene calls are TRBV11-2 and TRBJ2-1; D possibly corresponds to TRBD1 (7 bases). The CDR3 is 15 amino acids. The germline gives CDR1 SGHAT, CDR2 FQNNGV. Trimming took 2 bases from V and 8 from J, leaving 16 bases between them. This CDR3 is CASSLQGVRDHEQFF. As DNA, the CDR3 is TGTGCCAGCAGCTTACAGGGGGTGCGGGATCATGAGCAGTTCTTC.

The chain carries TRBV11-3 and TRBJ2-3; 9 nucleotides line up with TRBD1. The ends lost 3 bases at V and 5 bases at J; junction bases unmatched: 12. The germline CDR1 and CDR2 sequences are SGHNT and YENEEA. This CDR3 has 17 amino acids. The CDR3 bases are TGTGCCAGCAGCTTGACTTTTTCCGGGACAGGGAGAGATACGCAGTATTTT. This sequence encodes CASSLTFSGTGRDTQYF.

The chain recombines TRBV20-1 with TRBJ2-1; 9 bases line up with TRBD2. V shed 5 bases and J 9 bases; nucleotides not matched to a gene: 2. Germline lookup yields CDR1 DFQATT and CDR2 SNEGSKA (reference sequence). This CDR3 spans 11 amino acids. The CDR3 protein is CSARTSVEQFF. Here the CDR3 DNA reads TGCAGTGCTCGGACTAGCGTTGAGCAGTTCTTC.

This rearrangement joins TRBV24-1 to TRBJ1-5; D not certain. The CDR3 spans 13 residues. The germline V gene encodes CDR1 KGHDR and CDR2 SFDVKD. Trimming took off 5 bases at V and 1 base at J, with 5 bases between the two ends. CDR3 protein: CATSATSNQPQHF. Here the CDR3 DNA reads TGTGCCACCAGTGCGACAAGCAATCAGCCCCAGCATTTT.

The genes are TRBV19 and TRBJ1-1; 8 nucleotides match TRBD1. J was trimmed by 1 base and V by 4 bases; bases with no gene match: 5. The germline CDR1 and CDR2 sequences are LNHDA and SQIVND (reference sequence). This CDR3 is 15 amino acids long. The CDR3: CASSKQGDPNTEAFF. The CDR3 coding sequence is TGTGCCAGTAGTAAACAGGGGGATCCGAACACTGAAGCTTTCTTT.

The chain carries TRBV6-4 and TRBJ2-1; D uncertain. The V gene lost 3 bases and the J gene lost 7 bases, with 10 bases spanning the gap. This CDR3 spans 13 amino acids. Germline assignment: CDR1 MRHNA and CDR2 SNTAGT. For the CDR3, the DNA is TGTGCCAGCAGTGAAATAAGGAGTAATGAGCAGTTCTTC. Amino acids: CASSEIRSNEQFF.

This clone was found once. The genes are TRBV5-1 and TRBJ2-5; D is uncertain. The V and J ends lost 0 bases and 5 bases respectively, with 8 bases between them. CDR3 length: 13 amino acids. In germline, CDR1 is SGHRS, CDR2 YFSETQ. The CDR3 DNA reads as TGCGCCAGCAGCTTGGAGTCGAGCGAGACCCAGTACTTC. Its protein is CASSLESSETQYF. Full variable domain (missing parts from reference TRBV5-1 and TRBJ2-5): KAGVTQTPRYLIKTRGQQVTLSCSPISGHRSVSWYQQTPGQGLQFLFEYFSETQRNKGNFPGRFSGRQFSNSRSEMNVSTLELGDSALYLCASSLESSETQYFGPGTRLLVL.

V usage is TRBV20-1 and J usage is TRBJ2-1, with D maybe TRBD2 (5 bases). The CDR3 has 15 residues. Trimming shortened V by 3 bases and J by 0 bases, and 12 bases separated the two germline ends. Germline-derived CDR1 and CDR2 are DFQATT and SNEGSKA (reference sequence). The CDR3 sequence is CSASIIASSYNEQFF. The CDR3 DNA sequence: TGCAGTGCTAGTATAATAGCGTCCTCCTACAATGAGCAGTTCTTC.

The table lists this clone with a count of one. At the DNA level, this CDR3 is encoded by other sequences in the same sample as well. This chain connects TRBV12-3 or TRBV12-4 to TRBJ1-2; 8 bases agree with TRBD1. This CDR3 is built from 13 residues. J was trimmed by 3 bases and V by 6 bases; bases with no gene match: 3. CDR3 region: CASSPQGDYGYTF. CDR3 DNA: TGTGCCAGCAGCCCACAGGGGGACTATGGCTACACCTTC.

The genes are TRBV2 and TRBJ1-2; 7 positions agree with TRBD1. Germline CDR1 and CDR2: SNHLY and FYNNEI. The CDR3 sequence is 14 residues long. V was clipped by 0 bases and J by 8 bases; unmatched bases: 6. This chain's CDR3 is CASSEAGDSRGYTF. The CDR3 coding sequence is TGTGCCAGCAGTGAAGCAGGGGACAGTCGAGGCTACACCTTC.

This clone was detected only a few times. The V gene is TRBV6-5, the J gene TRBJ1-1; TRBD1 is a possible D gene (6 bases). The CDR3 runs to 14 residues. V was pared by 7 bases and J by 6 bases, with 18 bases between. Germline V gene data show CDR1 as MNHEY and CDR2 as SVGAGI. Here the CDR3 DNA reads TGTGCCAGCAACAACGACAGGCTCGGGGCTGAAGCTTTCTTT. Translation gives CASNNDRLGAEAFF.

The V and J genes are TRBV7-2 and TRBJ2-7; 13 positions agree with TRBD2. In germline, CDR1 is SGHTA, CDR2 FQGNSA. Losses at the gene ends were 2 bases for V and 3 bases for J; bases not matched to a gene: 7. The CDR3 spans 17 residues. The CDR3 DNA reads as TGTGCCAGCAGCTTAAGACGAACTAGCGGGAGGGTCTACGAGCAGTACTTC. Encoded protein: CASSLRRTSGRVYEQYF.